This passage covers 30 T cell receptor beta chains from one sample sequenced in a study of T-cell memory formation after mild COVID-19. TCRdb independently ran MiXCR on the 5' RACE reads; one entry per CDR3 protein. The sample holds roughly 200,000 distinct CDR3 sequences, around 19% seen once. The sample comprised PBMCs or a T cell subset sorted from them (not recorded which). The receptors originated from an adult woman who had mild COVID-19 (a few samples of this study predate the infection). Cell type and time point are not known.

This clonotype was observed many times. The J gene is TRBJ2-3, the V gene TRBV24-1, with unresolved D. This CDR3 is built from 12 residues. V dropped 0 bases and J dropped 4 bases, with 1 base sitting between them. Germline loops: CDR1 KGHDR, CDR2 SFDVKD. As DNA, the CDR3 is TGTGCCACCAGTGATTTGTCAGATACGCAGTATTTT. Translation gives CATSDLSDTQYF.

In this sample, this clonotype turned up a few times. The rearrangement uses TRBV24-1 and TRBJ1-5; 7 nucleotides align to TRBD1. The CDR3 length is 16 residues. The junction had 6 bases not matched to a gene; V was cut back by 3 bases and J by 2 bases. Germline V gene sequence: CDR1 KGHDR, CDR2 SFDVKD. In DNA, the CDR3 is TGTGCCACCAGTGATCCCAGACAGGGAGGCAATCAGCCCCAGCATTTT. This codes for CATSDPRQGGNQPQHF.

V gene TRBV7-9 combines with J gene TRBJ2-5; TRBD2 matches at 7 bases. The germline CDR1 and CDR2 sequences are SEHNR and FQNEAQ (reference sequence). The V gene end was trimmed by 5 bases and the J gene end by 4 bases; junction bases not matched to a gene: 13. The CDR3 has 16 residues. The CDR3 loop reads CASSPGLGGPPETQYF. The CDR3 DNA reads as TGTGCCAGCAGCCCCGGACTAGGCGGGCCCCCAGAGACCCAGTACTTC. The full variable domain, in which reference TRBV7-9 and TRBJ2-5 provide the parts outside the CDR3, is DTGVSQNPRHKITKRGQNVTFRCDPISEHNRLYWYRQTLGQGPEFLTYFQNEAQLEKSRLLSDRFSAERPKGSFSTLEIQRTEQGDSAMYLCASSPGLGGPPETQYFGPGTRLLVL.

The chain combines TRBV6-5 with TRBJ2-7, with D possibly TRBD1 on 6 matching bases. CDR3 length: 15 amino acids. Germline lookup yields CDR1 MNHEY and CDR2 SVGAGI. Trimming removed 0 bases from V and 2 bases from J, with 11 bases in between. The CDR3: CASSYSQGRPYEQYF. The CDR3 DNA sequence: TGTGCCAGCAGTTACTCGCAGGGGCGGCCCTACGAGCAGTACTTC.

This clonotype was recorded at least ten times. The rearrangement links TRBV9 to TRBJ2-1; D unresolved. The length of the CDR3 is 15 residues. Germline CDR1 is SGDLS and CDR2 is YYNGEE. The germline V and J ends were trimmed by 0 bases and 1 base, with 8 bases remaining between them. In DNA, the CDR3 is TGTGCCAGCAGCGTAGGTAGTGTGTCCTACAATGAGCAGTTCTTC. Its translation is CASSVGSVSYNEQFF.

The chain combines TRBV20-1 with TRBJ1-1, with TRBD1 matching over 7 bases. CDR1 is DFQATT, CDR2 SNEGSKA, per germline (reference sequence). The CDR3 spans 16 residues. The V segment lost 5 bases and the J segment 9 bases; nucleotides outside the gene matches: 21. The CDR3 protein is CSAPIRGAPSFAQAFF. The CDR3 DNA is TGCAGTGCTCCCATCAGGGGGGCGCCCTCTTTCGCCCAAGCTTTCTTT.

At least ten counts were recorded for this clonotype. This chain links TRBV20-1 with TRBJ2-7; no reliable D call. CDR1 is DFQATT, CDR2 SNEGSKA, per germline (reference sequence). The V gene lost 0 bases and the J gene lost 2 bases, with 17 bases spanning the gap. The CDR3 totals 16 residues. In DNA form, the CDR3 reads TGCAGTGCTAGAGATGCTGCCCATCCAGTCCCCTACGAGCAGTACTTC. Protein: CSARDAAHPVPYEQYF.

The chain uses TRBV9 and TRBJ2-2; 7 nucleotides line up with TRBD1. There are 15 residues in the CDR3. The V and J ends lost 3 bases and 2 bases, in that order; junction bases with no gene match: 4. Germline V gene lookup returns CDR1 SGDLS and CDR2 YYNGEE. CDR3 sequence reads: CASSARDSNTGELFF. CDR3 in DNA: TGTGCCAGCAGCGCCCGGGACAGTAACACCGGGGAGCTGTTTTTT.

This clonotype occurred a few times. This chain links TRBV19 with TRBJ1-5; D unresolved. This CDR3 region has 13 residues. The germline gives CDR1 LNHDA, CDR2 SQIVND (reference sequence). Between the trimmed V and J ends, which lost 7 bases and 1 base, there was a span of 8 bases. The CDR3 DNA sequence: TGTGCCAGTACCAAGCAGAGCAATCAGCCCCAGCATTTT. Encoded protein: CASTKQSNQPQHF. Supplemented by reference TRBV19 and TRBJ1-5, the full variable domain reads DGGITQSPKYLFRKEGQNVTLSCEQNLNHDAMYWYRQDPGQGLRLIYYSQIVNDFQKGDIAEGYSVSREKKESFPLTVTSAQKNPTAFYLCASTKQSNQPQHFGDGTRLSIL.

This clonotype was detected a few times. The rearrangement joins TRBV24-1 to TRBJ2-1, with 8 bases matching TRBD2. The J segment lost 7 bases and the V segment lost 5 bases, leaving 9 bases of the junction unmatched. The CDR3 runs 15 residues. CDR1 KGHDR and CDR2 SFDVKD come from the germline V gene. Here the CDR3 reads CATSALRAGGNEQFF. The CDR3 bases are TGTGCCACCAGTGCGCTTCGGGCGGGAGGAAATGAGCAGTTCTTC.

This chain connects TRBV27 to TRBJ2-7; 11 bases match TRBD2. CDR3 length: 15 residues. CDR1 and CDR2 from the germline V gene are MNHEY and SMNVEV (reference sequence). The ends lost 4 bases at V and 5 bases at J; junction bases unmatched: 7. CDR3 amino acids: CASSYKKLAGDEQYF. The DNA for the CDR3 is TGTGCCAGCAGTTATAAGAAACTAGCGGGAGACGAGCAGTACTTC.

The chain has TRBV12-3 or TRBV12-4 and TRBJ1-5; the D is unclear. The length of the CDR3 is 14 residues. V dropped 6 bases and J dropped 2 bases, with 11 bases sitting between them. Here the CDR3 reads CASSPGPGNQPQHF. In DNA form, the CDR3 reads TGTGCCAGCAGCCCCGGACCAGGCAATCAGCCCCAGCATTTT.

CDR3 residues: CATSDLKTATDTQYF. In DNA form, the CDR3 reads TGTGCCACCAGTGATTTAAAGACGGCCACAGATACGCAGTATTTT. The chain joins TRBV24-1 to TRBJ2-3; D ambiguous. This CDR3 has 15 residues. Germline loops: CDR1 KGHDR, CDR2 SFDVKD. The ends were cut back, 1 base at V and 2 bases at J, with 9 bases in the middle.

The V and J genes are TRBV3-1 and TRBJ1-1; D is unclear. CDR1 and CDR2 from the germline V gene are LGHDT and YNNKEL (reference sequence). CDR3 size: 12 residues. Between the trimmed V and J ends, which lost 2 bases and 8 bases, there was a span of 9 bases. The chain's CDR3 is CASSQPPGEAFF. CDR3 coding DNA: TGTGCCAGCAGCCAACCGCCGGGAGAAGCTTTCTTT.

Ten or more counts support this clonotype. This chain uses TRBV5-1 with TRBJ1-2, with 7 bases identical to TRBD1. Germline V lookup: CDR1 SGHRS, CDR2 YFSETQ. The V and J ends lost 4 bases and 5 bases, in that order; junction bases with no gene match: 14. This CDR3 region has 16 residues. The CDR3 is CASSRSGTANDYGYTF. CDR3 in DNA: TGCGCCAGCAGCCGATCAGGGACAGCAAATGATTATGGCTACACCTTC.

The CDR3 here is CASSLLGGGVGEAFF. As DNA, the CDR3 is TGTGCCAGCAGCTTACTCGGAGGGGGCGTTGGTGAAGCTTTCTTT. The chain carries TRBV7-2 and TRBJ1-1; 7 bases are shared with TRBD1. Trimming took 2 bases from V and 7 from J; bases not matched to a gene: 10. CDR1 SGHTA and CDR2 FQGNSA come from the germline V gene. The CDR3 sequence is 15 residues long.

This clonotype was picked up many times. The rearrangement joins TRBV3-1 to TRBJ2-7; D is unresolved. V gave up 4 bases and J gave up 2 bases, with 9 bases separating them. Germline V gene sequence: CDR1 LGHDT, CDR2 YNNKEL (reference sequence). The CDR3 runs 13 residues. The CDR3 loop is CASSLSGTYEQYF. CDR3 coding DNA: TGTGCCAGCAGCCTCTCGGGTACCTACGAGCAGTACTTC.

V and J are TRBV25-1 and TRBJ2-1; D possibly corresponds to TRBD2 (5 bases). The germline V gene encodes CDR1 MGHDK and CDR2 SYGVNS. Between the trimmed V and J ends, which lost 4 bases and 4 bases, there was a span of 14 bases. CDR3 length equals 15 residues. The CDR3 bases are TGTGCCAGCAGTGGAGGAAACGGGGTGTACAATGAGCAGTTCTTC. Translating gives CASSGGNGVYNEQFF. The full variable domain, completed using reference TRBV25-1 and TRBJ2-1, is EADIYQTPRYLVIGTGKKITLECSQTMGHDKMYWYQQDPGMELHLIHYSYGVNSTEKGDLSSESTVSRIRTEHFPLTLESARPSHTSQYLCASSGGNGVYNEQFFGPGTRLTVL.

This clonotype has more than one count but fewer than ten. The genes are TRBV7-9 and TRBJ1-2, with D possibly TRBD1 on 6 matching bases. Germline V CDR1 and CDR2: SEHNR, FQNEAQ (reference sequence). Trimming left V 7 bases short and J 7 bases short, with 10 bases between. CDR3 length: 11 amino acids. The CDR3 DNA is TGTGCCAGCACGCCAGGGGTTGGCTACACCTTC. It translates to CASTPGVGYTF.

The J gene is TRBJ1-6, the V gene TRBV11-3, with 7 positions matching TRBD1. J gave up 4 bases and V 5 bases, and 2 bases lay outside the gene matches. This CDR3 is 14 amino acids long. The V gene's germline CDR1 is SGHNT and CDR2 YENEEA. The CDR3 loop reads CASSQGQYNSPLHF. CDR3 nucleotides: TGTGCCAGCAGCCAGGGACAGTATAATTCACCCCTCCACTTT.

This clonotype was recorded a few times. The genes are TRBV2 and TRBJ1-2; D unclear. V lost 7 bases, J lost 8 bases, and 14 bases lay in between. The CDR3 contains 12 residues. Germline V gene sequence: CDR1 SNHLY, CDR2 FYNNEI. CDR3 nucleotide sequence: TGTGCCAGCAAGGACGGCCCGGGAGGCTACACCTTC. It encodes CASKDGPGGYTF.

This clonotype was detected a few times. This chain uses TRBV6-5 with TRBJ2-7; a possible D gene is TRBD1 (5 bases). The CDR3 loop spans 13 amino acids. Germline V gene data show CDR1 as MNHEY and CDR2 as SVGAGI. Trimming took off 9 bases at V and 2 bases at J, with 14 bases between the two ends. CDR3 DNA sequence: TGTGCCAGTTCCCGTGGGGCCACCTACGAGCAGTACTTC. Translating gives CASSRGATYEQYF.

This sequence joins TRBV29-1 and TRBJ2-1, with D hard to call. Germline V gene data show CDR1 as SQVTM and CDR2 as ANQGSEA. Trimming shortened V by 7 bases and J by 1 base, and 11 bases separated the two germline ends. The CDR3 loop spans 13 amino acids. The CDR3 loop is CSAGWGSYNEQFF. CDR3 in DNA: TGCAGCGCTGGCTGGGGATCCTACAATGAGCAGTTCTTC.

This clonotype was found a few times. The chain has TRBV10-3 and TRBJ2-6, with D perhaps matching TRBD2 (5 bases). The CDR3 has 14 amino acids. Trimming stripped 3 bases from V and 4 bases from J, with 7 bases between. Per germline, CDR1 ENHRY and CDR2 SYGVKD. CDR3 in amino acids: CAISEGLGANVLTF. The CDR3 bases are TGTGCCATCAGTGAAGGACTGGGGGCCAACGTCCTGACTTTC.

In this sample, this clonotype turned up many times. The J gene is TRBJ2-1, the V gene TRBV18; 8 nucleotides match TRBD2. CDR1 is KGHSH and CDR2 is LQKENI in the germline V gene. The CDR3 is 17 amino acids. V dropped 1 base and J dropped 5; count of bases not matched to a gene: 10. In DNA, the CDR3 is TGTGCCAGCTCACCACGGAGCGGGAGCGGTGAGGACAATGAGCAGTTCTTC. Translated: CASSPRSGSGEDNEQFF.

The chain couples TRBV20-1 to TRBJ1-1, with D possibly TRBD1 on 6 matching bases. The CDR3 runs 13 residues. Deletions cut 6 bases from V and 3 bases from J, with 14 bases between. The V gene's germline CDR1 is DFQATT and CDR2 SNEGSKA (reference sequence). The CDR3 bases are TGCAGTGCCGACGGACAGCAGGACACTGAAGCTTTCTTT. It encodes CSADGQQDTEAFF.

This clonotype was detected only a few times. V is TRBV7-2 and J is TRBJ2-5; the D gene is possibly TRBD2 (6 bases). Germline CDR1 reads SGHTA; CDR2 reads FQGNSA. This CDR3 is built from 15 residues. With 5 bases removed from V and 1 base from J, the gap between germline ends came to 14 bases. The CDR3 sequence: CASSPGTFGQETQYF. The CDR3 nucleotides read TGTGCCAGCAGCCCCGGGACTTTCGGCCAAGAGACCCAGTACTTC.

This clonotype was recorded a few times. The chain uses TRBV7-9 and TRBJ2-7; D unclear. This CDR3 contains 14 residues. Germline V gene data show CDR1 as SEHNR and CDR2 as FQNEAQ (reference sequence). Between the trimmed V and J ends, which lost 4 bases and 3 bases, there was a span of 13 bases. CDR3 nucleotides: TGTGCCAGCAGCTCCCGCCTACCAAGCTACGAGCAGTACTTC. Its protein is CASSSRLPSYEQYF.

CDR3 bases: TGTGCCAGCAGCCCGCTGACTAGCTCCTACGAGCAGTACTTC. Protein: CASSPLTSSYEQYF. The V and J genes are TRBV7-2 and TRBJ2-7; D possibly corresponds to TRBD2 (6 bases). The V end lost 5 bases, the J end lost 0 bases, and 11 bases lay between the germline ends. This CDR3 is built from 14 residues. The germline CDR1 and CDR2 sequences are SGHTA and FQGNSA.

CDR3 protein: CSARVTVGEPQYF. The CDR3 region has the DNA TGCAGTGCTAGGGTTACTGTCGGCGAGCCCCAGTACTTC. V usage is TRBV20-1 and J usage is TRBJ2-5; D is unresolved. Trimming stripped 3 bases from V and 9 bases from J, with 17 bases between. The germline gives CDR1 DFQATT, CDR2 SNEGSKA (reference sequence). The CDR3 is 13 amino acids.